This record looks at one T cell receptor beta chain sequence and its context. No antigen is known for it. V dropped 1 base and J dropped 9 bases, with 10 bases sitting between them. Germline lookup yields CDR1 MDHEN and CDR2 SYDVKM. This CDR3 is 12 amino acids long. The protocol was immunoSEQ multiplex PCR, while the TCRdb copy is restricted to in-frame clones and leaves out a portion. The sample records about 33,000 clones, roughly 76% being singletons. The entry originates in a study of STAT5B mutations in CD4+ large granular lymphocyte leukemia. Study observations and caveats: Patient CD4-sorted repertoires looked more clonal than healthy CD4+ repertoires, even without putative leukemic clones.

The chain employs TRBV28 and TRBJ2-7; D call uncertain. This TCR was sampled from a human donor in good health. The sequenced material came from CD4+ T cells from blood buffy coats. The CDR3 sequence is CASSLSQSGQYF. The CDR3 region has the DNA TGTGCCAGCAGTTTATCCCAGTCTGGGCAGTACTTC.